This is a list of T cell receptor beta chains from one sample in a study of cytomegalovirus exposure and HLA in healthy donors. Assay: immunoSEQ multiplex PCR; the TCRdb copy retains only in-frame clones and omits some. This repertoire shows 110,000 or so clones, about 78% found once; its top ten account for roughly 5.9%. Sequencing input: PBMCs. Every receptor here comes from a woman aged 25 to 39 in good health and CMV-seropositive. The CDR3 runs from the conserved cysteine through the conserved F or W. The D gene is left open where the match is weak. Clone sizes are given selectively: once, few, many, or a class where the clone is expanded.

clone_size,v_call,j_call,d_call,cdr3_aa,cdr3_nt
-,TRBV27,TRBJ1-3,TRBD1,CASSSTGVGNTIYF,TGTGCCAGCAGTTCGACAGGGGTAGGAAACACCATATATTTT
-,TRBV6-5,TRBJ2-7,-,CASTPGSSYEQYF,TGTGCCAGCACACCTGGCAGCTCCTACGAGCAGTACTTC
-,TRBV27,TRBJ1-1,TRBD1,CASRTYRGPNTEAFF,TGTGCCAGCAGGACCTACAGGGGCCCGAACACTGAAGCTTTCTTT
-,TRBV19,TRBJ2-3,-,CASSIAADTQYF,TGTGCCAGTAGTATAGCGGCAGATACGCAGTATTTT
few,TRBV7-2,TRBJ2-1,TRBD2,CASSFGTSGKHEQFF,TGTGCCAGCAGCTTTGGGACTAGCGGGAAACATGAGCAGTTCTTC
-,TRBV30,TRBJ2-1,-,CAWSVARVQIDEQFF,TGTGCCTGGAGTGTAGCCCGGGTCCAGATCGATGAGCAGTTCTTC
-,TRBV5-1,TRBJ2-7,TRBD2,CASSPGTRNEQYF,TGCGCCAGCAGCCCCGGGACTAGAAACGAGCAGTACTTC
-,TRBV10-3,TRBJ2-1,TRBD2,CAISHGLAGGNEQFF,TGTGCCATCAGTCACGGACTAGCGGGAGGAAATGAGCAGTTCTTC
-,TRBV30,TRBJ2-3,-,CAWSGLGGRGTDTQYF,TGTGCCTGGAGTGGACTCGGGGGTCGCGGCACAGATACGCAGTATTTT
-,TRBV15,TRBJ2-1,-,CATSNRPRGNEQFF,TGTGCCACCAGCAATAGACCTCGGGGCAATGAGCAGTTCTTC
-,TRBV2,TRBJ2-1,TRBD2,CASVRSGGADSNEQFF,TGTGCCAGCGTTCGGAGCGGGGGGGCCGATAGCAATGAGCAGTTCTTC
few,TRBV5-1,TRBJ2-1,TRBD2,CASSAFRLAGANEQFF,TGCGCCAGCAGCGCTTTCAGACTAGCGGGAGCGAATGAGCAGTTCTTC
-,TRBV29-1,TRBJ1-2,TRBD1,CSVHTGQGAYGYTF,TGCAGCGTACATACTGGACAGGGGGCCTATGGCTACACCTTC
-,TRBV23-1,TRBJ1-5,-,CASSQFGGGIGRNQPQHF,TGCGCCAGCAGTCAATTCGGGGGGGGCATTGGTAGGAATCAGCCCCAGCATTTT
-,TRBV13,TRBJ1-2,-,CASSLPGQINYGYTF,TGTGCCAGCAGTCTACCGGGACAAATTAACTATGGCTACACCTTC
-,TRBV27,TRBJ2-2,TRBD2,CASTYLAGGRTGELFF,TGTGCCAGCACCTACCTAGCGGGAGGTCGAACCGGGGAGCTGTTTTTT